This T cell receptor (beta chain) was retrieved from a study of technical replicates of blood from a few donors. Some clones are missing from TCRdb's copy, which holds only in-frame ones; the method was immunoSEQ multiplex PCR. This sample has more than 95,000 clones; 95% occur once, and the top ten carry more than 0.2%. With 6 bases removed from V and 7 bases from J, the gap between germline ends came to 16 bases. The CDR3 totals 14 residues. Germline V gives CDR1 MDHEN, CDR2 SYDVKM. The chain is built from TRBV28 and TRBJ2-1, with D possibly being TRBD2 (6 bases). This clonotype was obtained from a human donor in good health. The specimen sequenced was T cells isolated from PBMCs. CDR3 residues: CASSEGGPVNEQFF. The DNA of the CDR3 is TGTGCCAGCAGCGAGGGAGGCCCCGTAAATGAGCAGTTCTTC.